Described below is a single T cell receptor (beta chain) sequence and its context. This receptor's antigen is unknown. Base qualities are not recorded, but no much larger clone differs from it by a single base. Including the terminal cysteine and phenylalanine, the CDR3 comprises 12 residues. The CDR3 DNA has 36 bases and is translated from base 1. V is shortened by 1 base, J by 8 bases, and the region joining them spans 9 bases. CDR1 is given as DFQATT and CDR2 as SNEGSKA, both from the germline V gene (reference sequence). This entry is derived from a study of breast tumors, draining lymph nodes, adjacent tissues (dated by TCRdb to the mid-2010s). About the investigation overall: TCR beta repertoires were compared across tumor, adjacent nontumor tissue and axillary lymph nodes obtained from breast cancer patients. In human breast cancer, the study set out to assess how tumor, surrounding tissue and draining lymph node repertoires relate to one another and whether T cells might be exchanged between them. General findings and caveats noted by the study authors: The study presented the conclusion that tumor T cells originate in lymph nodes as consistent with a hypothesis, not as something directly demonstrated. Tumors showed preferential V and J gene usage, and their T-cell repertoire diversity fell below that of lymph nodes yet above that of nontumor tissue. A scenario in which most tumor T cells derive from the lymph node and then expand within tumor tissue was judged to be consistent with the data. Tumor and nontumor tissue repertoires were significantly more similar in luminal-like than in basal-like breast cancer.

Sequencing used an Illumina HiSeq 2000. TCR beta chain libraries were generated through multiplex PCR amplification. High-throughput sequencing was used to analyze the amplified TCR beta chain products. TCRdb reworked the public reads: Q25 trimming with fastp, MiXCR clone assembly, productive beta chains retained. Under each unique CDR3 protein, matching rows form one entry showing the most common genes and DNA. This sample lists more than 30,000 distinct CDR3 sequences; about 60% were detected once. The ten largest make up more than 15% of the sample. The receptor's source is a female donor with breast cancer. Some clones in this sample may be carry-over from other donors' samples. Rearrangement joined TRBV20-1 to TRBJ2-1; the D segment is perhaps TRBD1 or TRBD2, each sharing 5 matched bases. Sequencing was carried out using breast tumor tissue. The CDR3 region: CSARVGTDEQFF. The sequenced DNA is TGCAGTGCTAGAGTGGGGACCGATGAGCAGTTCTTC.